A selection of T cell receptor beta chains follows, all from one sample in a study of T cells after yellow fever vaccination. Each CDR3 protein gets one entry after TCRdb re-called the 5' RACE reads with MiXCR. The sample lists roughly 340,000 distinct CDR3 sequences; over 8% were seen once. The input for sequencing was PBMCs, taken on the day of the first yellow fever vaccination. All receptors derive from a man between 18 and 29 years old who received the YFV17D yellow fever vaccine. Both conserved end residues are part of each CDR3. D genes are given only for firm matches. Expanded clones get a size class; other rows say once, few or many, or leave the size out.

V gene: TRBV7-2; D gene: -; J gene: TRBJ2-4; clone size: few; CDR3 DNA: TGTGCCAGCAGTTCGCCCTGGGGGGCCAAAAACATTCAGTACTTC; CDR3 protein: CASSSPWGAKNIQYF
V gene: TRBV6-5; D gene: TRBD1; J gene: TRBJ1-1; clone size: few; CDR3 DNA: TGTGCCAGCAGTTCCGGACAGGATGAAGCTTTCTTT; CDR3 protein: CASSSGQDEAFF
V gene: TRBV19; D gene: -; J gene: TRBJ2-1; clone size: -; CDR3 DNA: TGTGCCAGTAGTAGGGGGTATGGCAATGAGCAGTTCTTC; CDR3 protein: CASSRGYGNEQFF
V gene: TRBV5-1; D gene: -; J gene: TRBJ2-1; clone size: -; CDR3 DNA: TGCGCCAGCAGCTTGGGCCACCGGGACAACTATGAGCAGTTCTTC; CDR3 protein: CASSLGHRDNYEQFF
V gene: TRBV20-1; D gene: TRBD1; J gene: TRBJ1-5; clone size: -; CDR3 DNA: TGCAGTGCTGATTACGGGACAGTATCTGGGCTGAGCAATCAGCCCCAGCATTTT; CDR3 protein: CSADYGTVSGLSNQPQHF
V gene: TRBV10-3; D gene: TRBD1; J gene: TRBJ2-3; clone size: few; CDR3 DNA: TGTGCCATCAGTGAGCGCGGGACAGGGAAAGGCACAGATACGCAGTATTTT; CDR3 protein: CAISERGTGKGTDTQYF
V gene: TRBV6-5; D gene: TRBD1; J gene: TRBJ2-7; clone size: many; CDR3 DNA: TGTGCCAGCAGTTTTGCCGGGACAGGGTACGAGCAGTACTTC; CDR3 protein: CASSFAGTGYEQYF
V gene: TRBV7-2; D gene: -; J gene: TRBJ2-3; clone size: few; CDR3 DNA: TGTGCCAGCAGCCAAAGGAGGGGTACGGATACGCAGTATTTT; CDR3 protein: CASSQRRGTDTQYF
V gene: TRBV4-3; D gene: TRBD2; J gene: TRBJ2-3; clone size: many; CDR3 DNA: TGCGCCAGCAGCCAAGGACTAGCGAGAGATACGCAGTATTTT; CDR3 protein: CASSQGLARDTQYF
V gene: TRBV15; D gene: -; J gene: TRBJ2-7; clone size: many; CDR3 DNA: TGTGCCACCAGCAGAGTAGGTTGGGGATCTCGGTACGAGCAGTACTTC; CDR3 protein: CATSRVGWGSRYEQYF
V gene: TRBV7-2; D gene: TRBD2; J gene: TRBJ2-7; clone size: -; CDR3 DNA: TGTGCCAGCATCGTCCTTAGCGGGGGCCACAAGGAGAAGTACTTC; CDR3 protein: CASIVLSGGHKEKYF
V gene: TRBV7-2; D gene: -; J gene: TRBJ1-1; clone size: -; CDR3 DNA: TGTGCCAGCAGCTTAAATTTAAGATGGGCAGGGTCTGAAGCTTTCTTT; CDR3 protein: CASSLNLRWAGSEAFF
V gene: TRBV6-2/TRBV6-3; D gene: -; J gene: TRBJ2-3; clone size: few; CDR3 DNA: TGTGCCAGCAGTTACATCGGAGATACGCAGTATTTT; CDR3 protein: CASSYIGDTQYF
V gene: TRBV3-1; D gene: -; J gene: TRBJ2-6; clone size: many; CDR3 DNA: TGTGCCAGCAGCCAAGATCTAGGGGTCCTGACTTTC; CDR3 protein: CASSQDLGVLTF